Described below is a single TCR beta chain sequence and its context. Its antigen is not identified. Donors counted as nominally healthy when sampled, yet unrecorded immune exposures were likely. This record belongs to a study of cytomegalovirus exposure and HLA in healthy donors. Background on the study: An early data release held about 85 million unique TCRs from HLA-typed donors. Broader study findings: In an earlier analysis, in some 500 donors, most V segments appeared productive either ~87% or ~30% of the time. In a later analysis, donors in an Asian-associated ancestry cluster reportedly had fewer N-insertions in productive TCRs than the cohort mean.

This CDR3 comprises 18 residues. CDR1 and CDR2 (germline): WNHNN, SYGVQD (reference sequence). The junction had 8 bases not matched to a gene; V was cut back by 1 base and J by 3 bases. Both 60 Vbeta primers and 13 Jbeta primers went into the PCR. The table came from immunoSEQ multiplex PCR; TCRdb's copy has only in-frame clones and leaves some out. The sample holds 170,000 or so clones; about 80% are singletons and the top ten take around 5%. The chain couples TRBV10-1 to TRBJ2-2; 10 bases agree with TRBD1. Material: PBMCs. The receptor was isolated from a man aged 18-30 years in good health and CMV-seronegative. CDR3 DNA: TGCGCCAGCAGTGAGTTGGTTGGACAGGGGGATTACACCGGGGAGCTGTTTTTT. This codes for CASSELVGQGDYTGELFF.